This T cell receptor (beta chain) comes out of a study of blood T cell repertoires in COVID-19. This clone was detected only once. The method was immunoSEQ multiplex PCR; TCRdb's version includes in-frame clones alone and lacks a portion of them. Here the sample spans about 270,000 clones, over 75% being singletons. The CDR3 is 17 residues long. J lost 4 bases, V lost 5 bases, and 9 bases had no gene match. Germline CDR1 is SGHAT and CDR2 is FQNNGV. The sequence came from a woman under 40 who had recovered from COVID-19. V and J are TRBV11-2 and TRBJ1-5; 12 nucleotides agree with TRBD1. The source material was PBMCs or T cells enriched from blood (not recorded which). The CDR3 reads CASSHGRDRGLNQPQHF. CDR3 DNA: TGTGCCAGCAGCCACGGTAGGGACAGGGGGCTTAATCAGCCCCAGCATTTT.